This TCR beta chain was identified during a study of T cell clones after liver transplantation. At the level of the study: A pre-transplant mixed lymphocyte reaction with TCRbeta sequencing defined graft-donor-reactive clones followed in post-transplant blood.

Findings and limits, study-wide: Donor-reactive sequences fell more than third party-reactive ones, suggesting partial deletion. Post-transplant time points were not standardized, so conclusions are preliminary.

The V and J ends lost 5 bases and 6 bases respectively, with 13 bases between them. The CDR3 is made up of 14 amino acids. Germline V gene sequence: CDR1 WSHSY, CDR2 SAAADI. Comment on this clone: Its antigen is unknown.

Thawed unstimulated PBMCs were FACS-sorted by CD3, CD4 and CD8 into two populations. The repertoire was sequenced with immunoSEQ multiplex PCR; TCRdb's copy has only in-frame clones and lacks some. The table records some 120,000 clones, about nine tenths of them present only once. The chain joins TRBV10-2 to TRBJ2-2, with D unclear. This clonotype was sampled from a human patient who received a liver transplant. The T cells may partly be graft donor cells. The sample was CD4+ T cells from blood, taken 12 months after liver transplant. As DNA, the CDR3 is TGCGCCAGCAGTACGACCGGTTGGGCCGGGGAGCTGTTTTTT. It encodes CASSTTGWAGELFF.